The clone carrying this T cell receptor beta chain appeared a few times. The antigen is undetermined. The data were taken from a study of blood T cells in healthy people across ages. Together with a sample-barcoded 5' primer, a J-beta primer mix was included in a second PCR lasting roughly 6 to 12 cycles. TCRdb passed the 5' RACE reads through MiXCR, listing each CDR3 protein once. The sample gives 1,800,000 or so distinct CDR3 sequences, approximately 40% of which show up once; under 25% is in the top ten. There are 11 residues in the CDR3. Between the trimmed V and J ends, which lost 5 bases and 6 bases, there was a span of 8 bases. CDR1 and CDR2 from the germline V gene are MNHEY and SVGAGI. Study-wide results and limits: Calculation of diversity from one million T cells yielded estimates considered to be underestimates. Versus aged donors, long-lived donors had higher diversity and more naive CD4+ cells.

This chain connects TRBV6-5 to TRBJ2-7; D unresolved. The sequence came from a human donor in good health. Sequenced material: blood. This CDR3 is CASSKSGEQYF. The CDR3 DNA reads TGTGCCAGCAGTAAGTCAGGCGAGCAGTACTTC.